The 4 T cell receptor beta chains listed next were all sequenced from one sample in a study of blood T cell repertoires in COVID-19. Clones were read by immunoSEQ multiplex PCR, and TCRdb kept only the in-frame ones, dropping some. Found here are about 92,000 clones, around 88% of them singletons; the top ten hold around 17%. The specimen was peripheral blood. Source of these receptors: a woman between 55 and 75 years old with COVID-19, enrolled during active disease.

V usage is TRBV7-9 and J usage is TRBJ2-7, with D uncertain. Germline-derived CDR1 and CDR2 are SEHNR and FQNEAQ (reference sequence). This CDR3 is built from 12 residues. Trimming pared 1 base from V and 2 bases from J, leaving 3 bases between. This chain's CDR3 is CASSLVAYEQYF. For the CDR3, the DNA is TGTGCCAGCAGCTTAGTAGCCTACGAGCAGTACTTC. Variable domain in full (rest from reference TRBV7-9 and TRBJ2-7): DTGVSQNPRHKITKRGQNVTFRCDPISEHNRLYWYRQTLGQGPEFLTYFQNEAQLEKSRLLSDRFSAERPKGSFSTLEIQRTEQGDSAMYLCASSLVAYEQYFGPGTRLTVT.

V usage is TRBV2 and J usage is TRBJ1-1; no definite D call. This CDR3 spans 14 amino acids. With 7 bases removed from V and 3 bases from J, the gap between germline ends came to 15 bases. Germline CDR1 reads SNHLY; CDR2 reads FYNNEI. The CDR3 region is CASTPRGVYTEAFF. CDR3 coding DNA: TGTGCCAGCACCCCTCGGGGAGTCTACACTGAAGCTTTCTTT.

The rearrangement uses TRBV3-1 (or the pseudogene TRBV3-2) and TRBJ1-2, with a weak D call TRBD1 (6 bases). The CDR3 is 15 residues long. Trimming pared 4 bases from V and 4 bases from J, leaving 16 bases between. The germline V gene encodes CDR1 LGHDT and CDR2 YNNKEL (reference sequence). This CDR3 reads CASSRATRTAYGYTF. As DNA, the CDR3 is TGTGCCAGCAGCCGGGCTACTCGGACAGCCTATGGCTACACCTTC.

This clone was detected only once. The genes are TRBV28 and TRBJ2-7; possibly TRBD1 for D (6 bases). The CDR3 is made up of 15 amino acids. V was shortened by 10 bases and J by 9 bases, with 28 bases between the two germline ends. Germline CDR1 MDHEN, CDR2 SYDVKM. CDR3 DNA sequence: TGTGCCACTCGGGGTTCCGGGACAACCTCCAAGGGGCAGTACTTC. This sequence encodes CATRGSGTTSKGQYF.